Listed here are 18 T cell receptor beta chains from one sample, sequenced in a study of identical twins. TCRdb fed the 5' RACE reads into MiXCR, producing one record per CDR3 protein. The repertoire holds some 690,000 distinct CDR3 sequences, 21% seen once, with approximately 4.5% in the top ten. This sample also appeared in a second study, on T cells expressing NK-cell markers.

Material: PBMCs. The receptor source for this set is a woman aged 18 to 35 in good health.

V is TRBV20-1 and J is TRBJ2-1; 10 bases align to TRBD2. Germline assignment: CDR1 DFQATT and CDR2 SNEGSKA (reference sequence). CDR3 length: 16 amino acids. V was pared by 6 bases and J by 4 bases, with 12 bases of the junction left unmatched. The CDR3 loop is CSATSTTSGVYNEQFF. CDR3 nucleotides: TGCAGTGCCACCTCCACAACTAGCGGGGTTTACAATGAGCAGTTCTTC.

The CDR3 protein is CASSFGASGINEQFF. The CDR3, as DNA: TGTGCCAGCAGTTTTGGGGCTAGCGGGATCAATGAGCAGTTCTTC. The chain combines TRBV12-3 or TRBV12-4 with TRBJ2-1, with 9 bases identical to TRBD2. The CDR3 is made up of 15 amino acids. V lost 3 bases to trimming and J lost 6 bases; unmatched junction nucleotides: 6.

V and J are TRBV20-1 and TRBJ2-5, with TRBD1 identical over 9 bases. Germline CDR1 and CDR2: DFQATT and SNEGSKA (reference sequence). This CDR3 has 15 amino acids. V lost 0 bases and J lost 4; bases outside the gene matches: 6. CDR3 bases: TGCAGTGCTAGAGATCCCGGACAGGGGCTAGAGACCCAGTACTTC. Translating gives CSARDPGQGLETQYF.

The gene calls are TRBV4-3 and TRBJ1-3; TRBD1 matches 7 bases. Germline V gene lookup returns CDR1 LGHNA and CDR2 YSLEER. CDR3 size: 16 residues. With 1 base clipped from V and 4 bases from J, the junction kept 7 bases outside the gene matches. The chain's CDR3 is CASSQAGGGGGNTIYF. CDR3 nucleotides: TGCGCCAGCAGCCAAGCAGGGGGGGGCGGAGGAAACACCATATATTTT.

The CDR3 loop reads CSATKTSGASTDTQYF. For the CDR3, the DNA is TGCAGTGCTACCAAGACTAGCGGGGCTAGCACAGATACGCAGTATTTT. The chain is built from TRBV20-1 and TRBJ2-3, with 11 bases fitting TRBD2. The CDR3 totals 16 residues. The J segment lost 0 bases and the V segment lost 4 bases, leaving 6 bases of the junction unmatched. Germline CDR1 DFQATT, CDR2 SNEGSKA (reference sequence).

This clonotype has just a few counts. The rearrangement links TRBV6-5 to TRBJ2-5; D is uncertain. Germline CDR1 reads MNHEY; CDR2 reads SVGAGI. This CDR3 region has 14 residues. The V end was cut by 2 bases, the J end by 5 bases, with 12 bases between. CDR3 sequence reads: CASSYGGRWETQYF. CDR3 in DNA: TGTGCCAGCAGTTACGGTGGGCGGTGGGAGACCCAGTACTTC.

This clonotype was observed a handful of times. This rearrangement joins TRBV5-1 to TRBJ2-7; no clear D. Per germline, CDR1 SGHRS and CDR2 YFSETQ. Trimming removed 0 bases at V and 6 bases at J, with 10 bases between. This CDR3 region has 13 residues. CDR3 coding DNA: TGCGCCAGCAGCTTGGGCCTTCTGCGCGAGCAGTACTTC. Protein: CASSLGLLREQYF.

There are a few counts of this clonotype. The chain carries TRBV12-3 or TRBV12-4 and TRBJ2-2; possible D gene TRBD2, 7 bases. This CDR3 region has 18 residues. V was clipped by 1 base and J by 0 bases, with 15 bases between them. The CDR3 DNA reads as TGTGCCAGCAGTTTAGGTACGCGGGGGCAGGCGAACACCGGGGAGCTGTTTTTT. Its translation is CASSLGTRGQANTGELFF.

The chain employs TRBV7-9 and TRBJ2-1; D is perhaps TRBD1 (5 bases). From germline, CDR1 is SEHNR and CDR2 FQNEAQ (reference sequence). The V end was cut by 6 bases, the J end by 5 bases, with 20 bases between. The CDR3 length is 16 residues. CDR3 nucleotide sequence: TGTGCCAGCAGGGGTAGAACTACAGGAGCCCACAATGAGCAGTTCTTC. Its protein is CASRGRTTGAHNEQFF.

The chain links TRBV6-2 or TRBV6-3 to TRBJ1-5; the match to TRBD1 covers 7 bases. Germline CDR1 MNHEY, CDR2 SVGEGT. The CDR3 is made up of 14 amino acids. After removal of 2 bases from V and 4 bases from J, the junction contained 2 bases not matched to a gene. CDR3 sequence: CASSYQTGNQPQHF. CDR3 bases: TGTGCCAGCAGTTACCAGACAGGGAATCAGCCCCAGCATTTT.

A few counts support this clonotype. This rearrangement joins TRBV20-1 to TRBJ2-7, with TRBD2 identical over 12 bases. The CDR3 extends over 14 amino acids. Germline loops: CDR1 DFQATT, CDR2 SNEGSKA (reference sequence). Germline trimming cut 6 bases from V and 4 bases from J; bases unmatched to any gene: 7. In DNA, the CDR3 is TGCAGTGCCCAACGGACTAGCGGGATGTACGAGCAGTACTTC. Amino acid sequence: CSAQRTSGMYEQYF.

This clonotype was counted only a few times. The genes are TRBV9 and TRBJ2-3, with 7 bases matching TRBD1. This CDR3 region has 16 residues. With 4 bases clipped from V and 5 bases from J, the junction kept 13 bases outside the gene matches. The germline V gene has CDR1 SGDLS and CDR2 YYNGEE. The CDR3 loop reads CASSTRGQRFGDTQYF. The CDR3 DNA reads TGTGCCAGCAGCACGAGGGGACAGCGTTTTGGAGATACGCAGTATTTT. Complete variable domain (other parts from reference TRBV9 and TRBJ2-3): DSGVTQTPKHLITATGQRVTLRCSPRSGDLSVYWYQQSLDQGLQFLIQYYNGEERAKGNILERFSAQQFPDLHSELNLSSLELGDSALYFCASSTRGQRFGDTQYFGPGTRLTVL.

This clonotype was picked up many times. The chain carries TRBV7-2 and TRBJ2-7, with D perhaps matching TRBD1 (5 bases). The CDR3 has 13 residues. Per the germline V gene, CDR1 is SGHTA and CDR2 is FQGNSA. V lost 3 bases, J lost 3 bases, and 9 bases lay in between. Here the CDR3 DNA reads TGTGCCAGCAGCTTTTTGGGGCTCTACGAGCAGTACTTC. Its translation is CASSFLGLYEQYF.

This clonotype has just one count. V usage is TRBV7-8 and J usage is TRBJ2-1; 9 nucleotides agree with TRBD2. In germline, CDR1 is SGHVS, CDR2 FQNEAQ. This CDR3 is built from 12 residues. V shed 5 bases and J 10 bases; nucleotides not matched to a gene: 3. The CDR3 DNA reads as TGTGCCAGCAGCCTTACTAGCGGGGAGCAGTTCTTC. It translates to CASSLTSGEQFF.

This clonotype occurred a few times. The chain links TRBV5-1 to TRBJ2-2; TRBD1 aligns across 7 bases. Trimming cost V 4 bases and J 0 bases; bases outside gene matches: 3. Germline assignment: CDR1 SGHRS and CDR2 YFSETQ. This CDR3 is built from 15 residues. The DNA for the CDR3 is TGCGCCAGCAGCCCGGGACAGCCGAACACCGGGGAGCTGTTTTTT. Translation: CASSPGQPNTGELFF.

The rearrangement uses TRBV20-1 and TRBJ2-4, with 12 bases that match TRBD2. The CDR3 sequence is 15 residues long. Germline loops: CDR1 DFQATT, CDR2 SNEGSKA (reference sequence). V gave up 3 bases and J gave up 6 bases; unmatched junction bases: 6. CDR3 sequence: CSASMTSGRRNIQYF. CDR3 coding DNA: TGCAGTGCTAGCATGACTAGCGGGAGAAGAAACATTCAGTACTTC.

The V and J genes are TRBV5-8 and TRBJ2-1; no clear D. This CDR3 comprises 14 residues. Germline V lookup: CDR1 SGHTS, CDR2 YDEGEE. V shed 2 bases and J shed 7 bases, with 13 bases lying between them. Here the CDR3 reads CASSFGFRANEQFF. CDR3 nucleotides: TGTGCCAGCAGCTTTGGATTTAGGGCGAATGAGCAGTTCTTC.

The chain has TRBV6-2 or TRBV6-3 and TRBJ2-2; 10 positions match TRBD2. V dropped 5 bases and J dropped 6; count of bases not matched to a gene: 6. The length of the CDR3 is 15 residues. Germline V CDR1 and CDR2: MNHEY, SVGEGT. DNA for the CDR3: TGTGCCAGCAGTGGGACTAGCGCATTCGCCGGGGAGCTGTTTTTT. It encodes CASSGTSAFAGELFF.